A few counts support the clone carrying this T cell receptor beta chain. TCRdb reanalysed the 5' RACE reads using MiXCR and keeps one entry per CDR3 protein. The data contain just over 350,000 distinct CDR3 sequences, 20% to 25% of them singletons. The CDR3 length is 14 residues. Germline CDR1 reads MNHEY; CDR2 reads SVGEGT. The V end lost 5 bases, the J end lost 3 bases, and 14 bases lay between the germline ends. This entry belongs to a study of CD8 T cells in ankylosing spondylitis. The TCR comes from a male donor with ankylosing spondylitis or in good health (not recorded which). The chain uses TRBV6-2 or TRBV6-3 and TRBJ2-7, with TRBD1 as a possible D gene (5 bases). The sequencing input was blood, either unsorted or a sorted T cell fraction (not recorded which). The CDR3 DNA reads TGTGCCAGCAGTACAGGAAGCTATTACTACGAGCAGTACTTC. Translated: CASSTGSYYYEQYF.